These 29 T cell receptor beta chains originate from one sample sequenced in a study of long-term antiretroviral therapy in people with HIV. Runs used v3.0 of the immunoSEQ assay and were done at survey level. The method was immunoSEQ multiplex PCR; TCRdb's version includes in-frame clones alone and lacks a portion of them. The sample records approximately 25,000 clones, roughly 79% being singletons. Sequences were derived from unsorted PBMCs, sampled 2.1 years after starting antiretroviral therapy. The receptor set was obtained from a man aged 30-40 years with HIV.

CDR3 protein: CALPGTDQYGYTF. The CDR3, as DNA: TGTGCCTTACCCGGGACAGACCAATATGGCTACACCTTC. The chain uses TRBV30 and TRBJ1-2; 7 positions agree with TRBD1. CDR1 and CDR2 (germline): GTSNPN, SVGIG (reference sequence). The CDR3 covers 13 residues. Germline trimming cut 7 bases from V and 5 bases from J; bases unmatched to any gene: 10.

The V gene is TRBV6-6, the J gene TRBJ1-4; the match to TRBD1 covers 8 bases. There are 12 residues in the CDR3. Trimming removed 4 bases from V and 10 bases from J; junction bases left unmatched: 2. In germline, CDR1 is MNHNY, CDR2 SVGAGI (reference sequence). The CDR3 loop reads CASSSGGGKLFF. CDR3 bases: TGTGCCAGCAGTTCAGGGGGCGGAAAACTGTTTTTT.

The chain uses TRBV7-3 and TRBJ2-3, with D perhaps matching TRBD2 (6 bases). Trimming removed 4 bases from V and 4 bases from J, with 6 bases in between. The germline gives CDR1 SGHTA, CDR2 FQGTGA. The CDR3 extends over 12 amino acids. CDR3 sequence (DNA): TGTGCCAGCAGCTCGGGGGCAGATACGCAGTATTTT. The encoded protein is CASSSGADTQYF.

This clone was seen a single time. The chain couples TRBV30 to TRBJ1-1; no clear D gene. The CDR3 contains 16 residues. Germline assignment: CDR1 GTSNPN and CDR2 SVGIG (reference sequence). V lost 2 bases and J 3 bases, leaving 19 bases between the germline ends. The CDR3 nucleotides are TGTGCCTGGAGTCAAAAAGAGCCAGCGGGCTACACTGAAGCTTTCTTT. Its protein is CAWSQKEPAGYTEAFF.

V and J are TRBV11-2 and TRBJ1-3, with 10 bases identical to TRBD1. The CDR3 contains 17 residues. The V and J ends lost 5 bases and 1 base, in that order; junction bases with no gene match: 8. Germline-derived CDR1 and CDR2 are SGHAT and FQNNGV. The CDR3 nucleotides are TGTGCCAGCAGCGAGGGACAGGGGCTTCTATCTGGAAACACCATATATTTT. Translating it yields CASSEGQGLLSGNTIYF. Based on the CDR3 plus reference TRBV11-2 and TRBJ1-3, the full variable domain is EAGVAQSPRYKIIEKRQSVAFWCNPISGHATLYWYQQILGQGPKLLIQFQNNGVVDDSQLPKDRFSAERLKGVDSTLKIQPAKLEDSAVYLCASSEGQGLLSGNTIYFGEGSWLTVV.

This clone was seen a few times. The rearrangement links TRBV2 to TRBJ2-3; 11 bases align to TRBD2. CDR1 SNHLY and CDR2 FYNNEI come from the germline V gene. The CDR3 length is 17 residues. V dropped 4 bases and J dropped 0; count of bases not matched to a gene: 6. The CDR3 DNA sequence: TGTGCCAGCAGTGGATTTAGCGGGGGGGCTAGCACAGATACGCAGTATTTT. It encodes CASSGFSGGASTDTQYF.

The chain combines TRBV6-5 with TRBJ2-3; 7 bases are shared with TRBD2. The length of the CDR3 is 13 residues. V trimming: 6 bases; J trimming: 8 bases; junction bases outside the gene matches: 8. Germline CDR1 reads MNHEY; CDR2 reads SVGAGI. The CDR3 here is CASSTGRGTTQYF. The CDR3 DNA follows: TGTGCCAGCAGCACCGGGCGGGGGACTACGCAGTATTTT.

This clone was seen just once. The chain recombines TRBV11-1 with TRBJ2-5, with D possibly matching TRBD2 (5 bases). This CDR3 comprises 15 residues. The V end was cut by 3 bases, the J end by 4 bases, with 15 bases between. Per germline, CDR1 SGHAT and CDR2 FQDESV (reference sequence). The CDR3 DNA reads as TGTGCCAGCAGCTTCGCGGGCCCGGGCTTAGAGACCCAGTACTTC. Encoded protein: CASSFAGPGLETQYF. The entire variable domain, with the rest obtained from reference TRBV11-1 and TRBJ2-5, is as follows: EAEVAQSPRYKITEKSQAVAFWCDPISGHATLYWYRQILGQGPELLVQFQDESVVDDSQLPKDRFSAERLKGVDSTLKIQPAELGDSAMYLCASSFAGPGLETQYFGPGTRLLVL.

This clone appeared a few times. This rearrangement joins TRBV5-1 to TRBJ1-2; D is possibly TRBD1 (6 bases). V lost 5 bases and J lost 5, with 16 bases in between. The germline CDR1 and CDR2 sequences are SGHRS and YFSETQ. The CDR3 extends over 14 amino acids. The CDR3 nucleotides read TGCGCCAGCAGTCGTTCAGGGGAAGAATATGGCTACACCTTC. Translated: CASSRSGEEYGYTF. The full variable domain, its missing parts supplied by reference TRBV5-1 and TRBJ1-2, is KAGVTQTPRYLIKTRGQQVTLSCSPISGHRSVSWYQQTPGQGLQFLFEYFSETQRNKGNFPGRFSGRQFSNSRSEMNVSTLELGDSALYLCASSRSGEEYGYTFGSGTRLTVV.

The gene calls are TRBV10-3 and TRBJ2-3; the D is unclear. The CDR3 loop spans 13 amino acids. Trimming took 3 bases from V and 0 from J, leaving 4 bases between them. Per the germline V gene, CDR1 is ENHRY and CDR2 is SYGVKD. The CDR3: CAISETSTDTQYF. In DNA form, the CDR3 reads TGTGCCATCAGTGAAACTAGCACAGATACGCAGTATTTT.

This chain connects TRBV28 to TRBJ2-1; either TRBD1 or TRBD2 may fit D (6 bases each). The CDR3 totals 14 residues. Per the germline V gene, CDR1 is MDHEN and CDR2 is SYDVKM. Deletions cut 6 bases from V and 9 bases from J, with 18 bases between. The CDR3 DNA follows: TGTGCCAGCAGGCCCACGGGGGCGCGGGTTGAGCAGTTCTTC. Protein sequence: CASRPTGARVEQFF.

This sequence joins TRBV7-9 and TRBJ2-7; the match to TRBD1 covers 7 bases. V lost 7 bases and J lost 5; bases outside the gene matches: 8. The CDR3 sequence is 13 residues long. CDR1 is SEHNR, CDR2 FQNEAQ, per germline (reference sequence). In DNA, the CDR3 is TGTGCCAGCAATACGGGACAGTACCACGAGCAGTACTTC. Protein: CASNTGQYHEQYF.

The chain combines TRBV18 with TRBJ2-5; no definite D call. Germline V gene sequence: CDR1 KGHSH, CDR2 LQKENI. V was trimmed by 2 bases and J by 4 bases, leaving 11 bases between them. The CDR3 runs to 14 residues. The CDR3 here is CASSPSGELETQYF. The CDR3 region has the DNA TGTGCCAGCTCACCATCGGGCGAGTTAGAGACCCAGTACTTC.

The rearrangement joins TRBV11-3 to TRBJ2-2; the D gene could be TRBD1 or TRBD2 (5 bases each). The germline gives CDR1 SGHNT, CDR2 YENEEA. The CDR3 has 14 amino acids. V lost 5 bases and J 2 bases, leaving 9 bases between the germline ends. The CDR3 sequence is CASSRDVNTGELFF. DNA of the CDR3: TGTGCCAGCAGCAGGGACGTTAACACCGGGGAGCTGTTTTTT.

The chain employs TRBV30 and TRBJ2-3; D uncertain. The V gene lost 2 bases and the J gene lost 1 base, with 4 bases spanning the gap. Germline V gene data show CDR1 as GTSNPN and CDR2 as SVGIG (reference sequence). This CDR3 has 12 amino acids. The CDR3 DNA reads TGTGCCTGGAGTCTCCGCACAGATACGCAGTATTTT. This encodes CAWSLRTDTQYF.

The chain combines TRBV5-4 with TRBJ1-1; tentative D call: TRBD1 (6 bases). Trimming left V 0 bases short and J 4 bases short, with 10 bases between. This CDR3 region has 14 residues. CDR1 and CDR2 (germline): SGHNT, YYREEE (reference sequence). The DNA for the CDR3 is TGTGCCAGCAGCTTGGCCAGGGGTGGCACTGAAGCTTTCTTT. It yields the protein CASSLARGGTEAFF.

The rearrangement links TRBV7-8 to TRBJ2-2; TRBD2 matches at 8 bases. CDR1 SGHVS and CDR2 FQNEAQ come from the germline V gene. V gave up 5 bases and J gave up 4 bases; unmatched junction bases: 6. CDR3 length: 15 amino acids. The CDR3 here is CASSPISGVTGELFF. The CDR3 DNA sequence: TGTGCCAGCAGCCCAATTAGCGGGGTCACCGGGGAGCTGTTTTTT.

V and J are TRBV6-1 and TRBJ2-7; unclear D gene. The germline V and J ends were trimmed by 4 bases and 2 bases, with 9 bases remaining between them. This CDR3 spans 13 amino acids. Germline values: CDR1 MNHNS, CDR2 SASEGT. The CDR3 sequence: CASSAWSTYEQYF. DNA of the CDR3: TGTGCCAGCAGTGCTTGGAGCACCTACGAGCAGTACTTC.

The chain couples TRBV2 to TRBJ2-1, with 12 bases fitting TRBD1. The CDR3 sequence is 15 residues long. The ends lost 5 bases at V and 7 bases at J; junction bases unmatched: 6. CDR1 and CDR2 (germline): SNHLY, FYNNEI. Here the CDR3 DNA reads TGTGCCAGCAGTCCGGGACAGGGGGCGCGGAATGAGCAGTTCTTC. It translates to CASSPGQGARNEQFF.

CDR3 amino acids: CASSPSDTEAFF. CDR3 DNA sequence: TGTGCCAGCTCACCCTCGGACACTGAAGCTTTCTTT. The genes are TRBV18 and TRBJ1-1; D is unclear. The germline gives CDR1 KGHSH, CDR2 LQKENI. There are 12 residues in the CDR3. Trimming stripped 3 bases from V and 3 bases from J, with 5 bases between.

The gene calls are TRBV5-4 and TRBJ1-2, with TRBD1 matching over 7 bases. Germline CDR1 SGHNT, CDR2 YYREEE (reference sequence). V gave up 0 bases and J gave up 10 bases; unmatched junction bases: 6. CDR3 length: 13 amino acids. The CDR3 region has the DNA TGTGCCAGCAGCTTGGGGGACAGCCTAAACTACACCTTC. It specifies CASSLGDSLNYTF.

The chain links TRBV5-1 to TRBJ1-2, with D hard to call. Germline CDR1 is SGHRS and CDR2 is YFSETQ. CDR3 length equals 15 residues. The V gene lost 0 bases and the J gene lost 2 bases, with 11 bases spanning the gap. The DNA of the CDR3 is TGCGCCAGCAGCTTGGGCTTTTCGGGGAACTATGGCTACACCTTC. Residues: CASSLGFSGNYGYTF.

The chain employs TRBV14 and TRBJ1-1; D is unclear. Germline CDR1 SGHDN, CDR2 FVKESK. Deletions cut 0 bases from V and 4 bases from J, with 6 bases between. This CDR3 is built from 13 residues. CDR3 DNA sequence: TGTGCCAGCAGCCAAGAAGGGAGCACTGAAGCTTTCTTT. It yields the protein CASSQEGSTEAFF.

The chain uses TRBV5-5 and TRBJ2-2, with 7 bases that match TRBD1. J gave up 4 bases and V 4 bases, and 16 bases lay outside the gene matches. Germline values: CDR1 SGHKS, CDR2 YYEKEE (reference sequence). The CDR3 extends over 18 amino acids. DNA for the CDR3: TGTGCCAGCAGCGTACTATCGCAGGGGGTTCGGAGCACCGGGGAGCTGTTTTTT. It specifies CASSVLSQGVRSTGELFF.

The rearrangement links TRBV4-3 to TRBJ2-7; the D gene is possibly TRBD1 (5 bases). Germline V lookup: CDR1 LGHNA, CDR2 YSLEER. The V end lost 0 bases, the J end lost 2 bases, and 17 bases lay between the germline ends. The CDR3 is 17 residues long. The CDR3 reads CASSQDTWSGNPYEQYF. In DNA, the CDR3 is TGCGCCAGCAGCCAAGACACTTGGTCAGGGAACCCCTACGAGCAGTACTTC.

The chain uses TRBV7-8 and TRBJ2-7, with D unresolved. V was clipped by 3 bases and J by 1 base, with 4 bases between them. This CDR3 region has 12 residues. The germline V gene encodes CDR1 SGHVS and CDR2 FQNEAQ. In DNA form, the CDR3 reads TGTGCCAGCAGCTTTCTGTCCTACGAGCAGTACTTC. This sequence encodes CASSFLSYEQYF.

CDR3 sequence (DNA): TGTGCCAGTAGTATAGTGGGTGATGGCTACACCTTC. Translated, it gives CASSIVGDGYTF. V and J are TRBV19 and TRBJ1-2; no firm D call. V lost 1 base to trimming and J lost 6 bases, with 6 bases between them. The CDR3 runs to 12 residues. The germline gives CDR1 LNHDA, CDR2 SQIVND (reference sequence).

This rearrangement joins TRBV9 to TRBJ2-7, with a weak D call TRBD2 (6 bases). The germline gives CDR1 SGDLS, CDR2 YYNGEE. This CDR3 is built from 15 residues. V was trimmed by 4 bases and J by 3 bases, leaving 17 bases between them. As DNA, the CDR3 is TGTGCCAGCAGCACGGGAGAGTCGCGGGGCTACGAGCAGTACTTC. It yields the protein CASSTGESRGYEQYF.

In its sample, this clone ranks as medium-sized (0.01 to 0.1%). As DNA, the CDR3 is TGTGCCAGCAGAGAAACAGGGTCGCCTAATGAAAAACTGTTTTTT. This gives the protein CASRETGSPNEKLFF. The chain carries TRBV7-2 and TRBJ1-4; D is perhaps TRBD1 (6 bases). Germline values: CDR1 SGHTA, CDR2 FQGNSA. The CDR3 sequence is 15 residues long. V dropped 6 bases and J dropped 3 bases, with 14 bases sitting between them.